Included here is one T cell receptor beta chain sequence, with context. Trimming removed 0 bases from V and 7 bases from J; junction bases left unmatched: 3. The CDR3 spans 16 residues. Germline V gene sequence: CDR1 LGHDT, CDR2 YNNKEL (reference sequence). This record comes from a study of low-dose radiotherapy and immunotherapy resistance in tumors. The overall study: Members of Cohort 1 were treated with 0.5 Gy per fraction every 2 weeks. The prescribed total PTV dose was 6.5 Gy. Per fraction, Cohort 2 was given 1 Gy every two weeks, accumulating a total of 13 Gy over 26 weeks.

Priming of first-strand cDNA relied on TRAV- and TRBV-specific primers (covering alpha and beta chains). PCR amplification of the TCRs was performed with Phusion for approximately 20 PCR cycles, and it relied on a constant-region primer together with a V-primer adapter. TCRdb re-called the reads with MiXCR, one entry per CDR3 protein. The sample records tens of thousands of distinct CDR3 sequences, more than 25% being singletons. Time point described: before trial treatment. The gene calls are TRBV3-1 and TRBJ1-6; 10 bases match TRBD1. The sample consisted of PBMCs, taken before treatment. This receptor was obtained from a female donor with ovarian cancer. This CDR3 reads CASSQETGGGNSPLHF. The DNA of the CDR3 is TGTGCCAGCAGCCAAGAGACAGGGGGCGGGAATTCACCCCTCCACTTT.